This T cell receptor beta chain was captured by sequencing in a study of technical replicates of blood from a few donors. Trimming took 1 base from V and 2 from J, leaving 9 bases between them. The CDR3 totals 14 residues. Germline values: CDR1 SGHRS, CDR2 YFSETQ. The table came from immunoSEQ multiplex PCR; TCRdb's copy has only in-frame clones and leaves some out. Among about 76,000 clones, around 97% were seen once, and the ten largest hold 0.21%. This clone was seen a handful of times. The chain has TRBV5-1 and TRBJ1-1, with D possibly matching TRBD1 (6 bases). Sequencing was done on a sample of T cells isolated from PBMCs. The clonotype was recovered from a human donor in good health. CDR3 in DNA: TGCGCCAGCAGCTTGAGGGGGGGTAACACTGAAGCTTTCTTT. This translates into CASSLRGGNTEAFF. The full variable domain, in which reference TRBV5-1 and TRBJ1-1 provide the parts outside the CDR3, is KAGVTQTPRYLIKTRGQQVTLSCSPISGHRSVSWYQQTPGQGLQFLFEYFSETQRNKGNFPGRFSGRQFSNSRSEMNVSTLELGDSALYLCASSLRGGNTEAFFGQGTRLTVV.